Each of the 9 T cell receptor beta chains below was sequenced from the same sample in a study of metastatic and nonmetastatic thyroid tumors. TCRdb re-analyzed the PCR reads using MiXCR. The repertoire holds tens of thousands of clones, with about 15% as singletons. Every patient underwent thyroid surgery untreated. Material: blood. All receptors come from a female donor with papillary thyroid cancer or a benign thyroid nodule (not recorded which). Some clones in this sample may be carry-over from other donors' samples.

This clone was seen many times. This chain links TRBV18 with TRBJ2-3; D is unresolved. Trimming took off 8 bases at V and 0 bases at J, with 6 bases between the two ends. CDR1 is KGHSH, CDR2 LQKENI, per germline. The CDR3 covers 12 residues. The CDR3 spells CASGLSTDTQYF. DNA for the CDR3: TGTGCCAGCGGCCTCAGCACAGATACGCAGTATTTT.

This clone has a count of ten or more. This may come from a read error, since a much larger clone is one base off. The DNA is omitted, as the CDR3 cannot be located on it reliably, and the CDR3 follows TCRdb's listing. The genes are TRBV20-1 and TRBJ2-7; TRBD2, as called in the table, went unchecked against the DNA. The germline CDR1 and CDR2 sequences are DFQATT and SNEGSKA (reference sequence). Termini included, the CDR3 measures 17 amino acids. This CDR3 is CSATWGVGADLNYERYF.

This clone was picked up many times. A much more abundant neighbour one base away suggests this may be a read error. The gene calls are TRBV12-3 or TRBV12-4 and TRBJ2-1; no firm D call. The CDR3 spans 13 residues. Trimming removed 11 bases at V and 4 bases at J, with 15 bases between. The CDR3 region is CAGTRSPYNEQFF. The CDR3 DNA is TGTGCCGGCACGCGTAGCCCGTACAATGAGCAGTTCTTC.

This clone was recorded many times. The rearrangement joins TRBV6-1 to TRBJ2-1; a weak D match, TRBD1 (5 bases). CDR1 is MNHNS and CDR2 is SASEGT in the germline V gene. Deletions cut 1 base from V and 4 bases from J, with 8 bases between. The CDR3 has 14 residues. This chain's CDR3 is CASSEGGDYNEQFF. In nucleotides, the CDR3 is TGTGCCAGCAGTGAAGGGGGCGATTACAATGAGCAGTTCTTC.

In this sample, this clone turned up many times. Possible read error: a much larger clone is one base away. This sequence joins TRBV10-3 and TRBJ2-3, with 9 bases identical to TRBD2. Trimming at V came to 5 bases and at J to 2 bases, leaving 5 bases not matched to a gene. The CDR3 length is 15 residues. Germline CDR1 ENHRY, CDR2 SYGVKD. The CDR3 nucleotides read TGTGCCATCAGTCCTGGCGGGAGGGACACAGATACGCAGTATTTT. Its translation: CAISPGGRDTDTQYF.

This clone was detected only a few times. The rearrangement uses TRBV12-3 or TRBV12-4 and TRBJ1-2; a possible D gene is TRBD1 (5 bases). The CDR3 consists of 11 residues. V lost 1 base and J lost 8, with 5 bases in between. For the CDR3, the DNA is TGTGCCAGCAGTTTAGGGACAGGCTACACCTTC. It yields the protein CASSLGTGYTF.

This clone was found many times. This chain joins TRBV20-1 and TRBJ1-2; no clear D. V was clipped by 4 bases and J by 2 bases, with 11 bases between them. CDR1 and CDR2 (germline): DFQATT, SNEGSKA (reference sequence). The CDR3 loop spans 13 amino acids. The CDR3 sequence: CSAKMEGNYGYTF. The DNA of the CDR3 is TGCAGTGCTAAGATGGAAGGGAACTATGGCTACACCTTC.

The chain joins TRBV4-3 to TRBJ1-6, with no clear D. Germline V lookup: CDR1 LGHNA, CDR2 YSLEER. CDR3 length equals 11 residues. Trimming removed 0 bases at V and 9 bases at J, with 0 bases between. CDR3 in DNA: TGCGCCAGCAGCCAAGATTCACCCCTCCACTTT. This encodes CASSQDSPLHF.

This clone was observed at least ten times. This chain uses TRBV11-2 with TRBJ1-1; the D gene is possibly TRBD1 (6 bases). V was cut by 2 bases and J by 2 bases, with 15 bases left in between. From germline, CDR1 is SGHAT and CDR2 FQNNGV. The CDR3 loop spans 16 amino acids. The CDR3 nucleotides read TGTGCCAGCAGCTTAAAAGCACAGGGAGGAAACACTGAAGCTTTCTTT. Translating it yields CASSLKAQGGNTEAFF.